These 5 T cell receptor beta chains share one sample of origin, sequenced in a study of blood T cell repertoires in COVID-19. Profiled with immunoSEQ multiplex PCR; TCRdb holds only in-frame clones, not every one. The data contain 320,000 or so clones, roughly 85% of them singletons. The specimen was PBMCs or T cells enriched from blood (not recorded which). Receptor source: a woman in her 30s who had been exposed to COVID-19.

The chain recombines TRBV5-6 with TRBJ2-7; tentatively, D is TRBD1 (6 bases). Germline CDR1 is SGHDT and CDR2 is YYEEEE. This CDR3 spans 16 amino acids. Trimming stripped 5 bases from V and 0 bases from J, with 18 bases between. The CDR3, as DNA: TGTGCCAGCAGTCCTCGACAGGTACTGAGCTCCTACGAGCAGTACTTC. It is translated as CASSPRQVLSSYEQYF.

V usage is TRBV11-3 and J usage is TRBJ2-7; D perhaps matches TRBD1 (5 bases). The V end was cut by 4 bases, the J end by 4 bases, with 11 bases between. The CDR3 is made up of 13 amino acids. Germline V lookup: CDR1 SGHNT, CDR2 YENEEA. The CDR3 sequence is CASSSQGTYEQYF. The CDR3 coding sequence is TGTGCCAGCAGCTCCCAGGGCACGTACGAGCAGTACTTC.

In DNA form, the CDR3 reads TGCAGCGCCTTGGGACAGGGGGCACGGGAGACCCAGTACTTC. The encoded protein is CSALGQGARETQYF. The V call is TRBV29-1, the J call TRBJ2-5; TRBD1 matches 12 bases. V shed 7 bases and J 5 bases; nucleotides not matched to a gene: 8. Germline CDR1 reads SQVTM; CDR2 reads ANQGSEA. This CDR3 is built from 14 residues.

The genes are TRBV18 and TRBJ1-3, with unresolved D. There are 16 residues in the CDR3. The germline V and J ends were trimmed by 5 bases and 1 base, with 15 bases remaining between them. Per the germline V gene, CDR1 is KGHSH and CDR2 is LQKENI. CDR3 sequence reads: CASSAAGTGSGNTIYF. The DNA of the CDR3 is TGTGCCAGCTCAGCCGCTGGTACGGGGTCTGGAAACACCATATATTTT.

Turning to this clone: An end of the junction differs from the germline gene, which may be a read error. CDR3 coding DNA: TGTGCTAGCAGCCCCGGGACTAGCGGATTACGTGAGACCCAGTACTTC. Translation: CASSPGTSGLRETQYF. The genes are TRBV7-7 and TRBJ2-5; 11 bases match TRBD2. Germline loops: CDR1 SSHAT, CDR2 FNYEAQ (reference sequence). CDR3 length: 16 residues.